These T cell receptor beta chains were read from a single sample in a study of T cells in Graves' hyperthyroidism and ophthalmopathy. A single record per CDR3 protein comes from TCRdb applying MiXCR to the multiplex PCR reads. The top ten clones hold about 26% of a sample with roughly 300,000 distinct CDR3 sequences, 11% to 15% of them seen once. The sample taken for sequencing was blood. Every receptor here comes from a woman younger than 45 with Graves' hyperthyroidism. Each CDR3 is given without its conserved first and last residue. The D gene is left open where the match is weak. Size is stated for part of the rows, as once, few or many counts, or as a class when the clone is expanded.

clone_size d_call v_call cdr3_aa
- TRBD2 TRBV19 ATQRAGLESPYNEQF
few - TRBV30 AWTRDVRSDTEAF
- - TRBV7-9 ASSLDLMADEKLF
many - TRBV5-1 ASSLSSGTDTQY
many - TRBV7-2 ASSFQDGGTDTQY
many - TRBV28 ASRRGPGEAGELF
many - TRBV29-1 SVARVNEQY
- TRBD2 TRBV12-3/TRBV12-4 ASSWTSGENEQF
many - TRBV6-1 ASSEDLAGSNEQF
- - TRBV13 ASLQEGGAF
few TRBD1 TRBV6-1 ASSEAGGDTEAF
few TRBD1 TRBV27 ASSGTAYFTDTQY
few TRBD2 TRBV20-1 SAPLTSGTLNYEQY
- TRBD2 TRBV6-5 ASSLGGRFISDEQF
- - TRBV11-2 ASSLPAGGETQY
many TRBD1 TRBV27 ATRQGMREKLF
- TRBD2 TRBV14 ASSQEIRAGGPRNEQF
few - TRBV6-1 ASSNINTGELF
many - TRBV28 ASSFSSGTDTQY
- - TRBV5-1 ASSHGTPKAETQY
- - TRBV20-1 SARESGNQPQH
- - TRBV7-6 ASSLAQGRETQY
many - TRBV24-1 ATSPGTITGELF
many TRBD1 TRBV28 ASRPGQGNTGELF
many TRBD1 TRBV6-1 ASRSGRGLYYGYT
- TRBD1 TRBV28 ASSSTGGSYNSPLH
many - TRBV20-1 SARKGGNEQF
few - TRBV5-1 ASSLAGSNEQF
many - TRBV6-1 ASSKGGKNYGYT
- - TRBV29-1 SVDPGSQETQY
many - TRBV20-1 SANTVEDSSPLH
- - TRBV18 ASSPGRDTEAF
- - TRBV27 ASSLWDNTGELF
once TRBD1 TRBV7-2 ASSLGDRMAEPQH
few TRBD1 TRBV7-6 ASTAGQGQGADTQY
many TRBD1 TRBV6-2/TRBV6-3 ASHIEQGAGYEQY
many TRBD1 TRBV7-2 ASSHKTGGGGELF
medium-sized TRBD2 TRBV28 ASRGLGGDRVTYEQY
few - TRBV7-9 ASSFQAVPEAF
many - TRBV28 ASRHGQRINYGYT
many TRBD2 TRBV27 ASSQRTRSEQY
few - TRBV15 ATSGRAGGDYT
many - TRBV15 ATSRGNNYEQY
many TRBD1 TRBV18 ASSPSGQGREAF
many TRBD1 TRBV28 ASSSPRAPGRGNRNTIY
many TRBD2 TRBV12-3/TRBV12-4 ASSFRLAGGGSSTDTQY
few - TRBV20-1 SVAKNIQY
- TRBD1 TRBV30 ARMTGPGNTIY
few - TRBV24-1 ATSDSRGGHQPQH
many TRBD2 TRBV28 ASSPIRGGRSSYNEQF
- TRBD1 TRBV30 AWDRGSGNTIY
many TRBD2 TRBV20-1 SAFLGSGRVAKNIQY
many - TRBV2 ASSETLGGGTEAF
- - TRBV30 AWTGALGNQPQH